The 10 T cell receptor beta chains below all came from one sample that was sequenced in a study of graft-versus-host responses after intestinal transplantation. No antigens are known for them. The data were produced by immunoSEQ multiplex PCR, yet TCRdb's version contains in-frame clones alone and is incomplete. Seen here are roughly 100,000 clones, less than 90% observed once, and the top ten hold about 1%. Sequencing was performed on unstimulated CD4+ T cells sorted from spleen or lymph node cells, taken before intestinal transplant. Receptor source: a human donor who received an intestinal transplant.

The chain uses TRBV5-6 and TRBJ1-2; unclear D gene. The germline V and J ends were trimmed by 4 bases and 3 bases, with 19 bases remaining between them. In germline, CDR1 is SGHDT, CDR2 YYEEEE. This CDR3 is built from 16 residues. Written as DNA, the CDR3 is TGTGCCAGCAGCCGGAATGCGGGGAGGAAGGACTATGGCTACACCTTC. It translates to CASSRNAGRKDYGYTF.

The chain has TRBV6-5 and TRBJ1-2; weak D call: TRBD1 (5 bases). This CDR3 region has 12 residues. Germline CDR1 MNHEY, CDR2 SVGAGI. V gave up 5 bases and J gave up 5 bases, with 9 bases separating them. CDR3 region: CASSRGPYGYTF. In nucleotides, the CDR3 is TGTGCCAGCAGTCGGGGACCTTATGGCTACACCTTC.

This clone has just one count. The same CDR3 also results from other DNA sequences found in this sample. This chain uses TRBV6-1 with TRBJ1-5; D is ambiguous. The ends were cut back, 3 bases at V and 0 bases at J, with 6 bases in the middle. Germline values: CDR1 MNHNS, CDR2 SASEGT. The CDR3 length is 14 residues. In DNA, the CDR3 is TGTGCCAGCAGTGAGGGCCGTAGCAATCAGCCCCAGCATTTT. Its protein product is CASSEGRSNQPQHF.

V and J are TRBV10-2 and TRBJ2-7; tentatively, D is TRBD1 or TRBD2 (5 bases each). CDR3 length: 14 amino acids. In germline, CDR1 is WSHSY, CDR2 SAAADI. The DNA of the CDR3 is TGCGCTTCCTCCCGGCTCTTGGGGGCCTACGAGCAGTACTTC. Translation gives CASSRLLGAYEQYF.

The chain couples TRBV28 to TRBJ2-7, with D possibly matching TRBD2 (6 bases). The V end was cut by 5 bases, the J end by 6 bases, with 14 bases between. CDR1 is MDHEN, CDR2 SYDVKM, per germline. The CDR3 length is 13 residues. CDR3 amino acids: CASSPGFGGEQYF. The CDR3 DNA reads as TGTGCCAGCAGTCCCGGTTTCGGGGGCGAGCAGTACTTC.

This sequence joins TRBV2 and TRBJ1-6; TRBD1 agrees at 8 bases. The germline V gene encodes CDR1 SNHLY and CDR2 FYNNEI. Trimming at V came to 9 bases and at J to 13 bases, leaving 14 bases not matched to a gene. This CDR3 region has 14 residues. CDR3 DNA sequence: TGTGCCAGACAAACCGGGACAGGAGGGTCCCCCCTCCACTTT. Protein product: CARQTGTGGSPLHF.

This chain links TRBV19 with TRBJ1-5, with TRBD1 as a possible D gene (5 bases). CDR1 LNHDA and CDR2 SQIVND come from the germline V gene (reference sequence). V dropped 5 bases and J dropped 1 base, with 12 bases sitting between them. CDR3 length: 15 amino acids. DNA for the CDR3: TGTGCCAGTAGTGTACCGGGACCCAGCAATCAGCCCCAGCATTTT. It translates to CASSVPGPSNQPQHF.

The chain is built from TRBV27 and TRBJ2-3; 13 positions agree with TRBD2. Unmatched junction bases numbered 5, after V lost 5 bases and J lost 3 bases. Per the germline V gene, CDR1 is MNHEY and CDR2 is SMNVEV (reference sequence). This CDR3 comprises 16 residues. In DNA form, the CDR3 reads TGTGCCAGCAGTCCCTCACTAGCGGGAGGGACAGATACGCAGTATTTT. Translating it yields CASSPSLAGGTDTQYF.

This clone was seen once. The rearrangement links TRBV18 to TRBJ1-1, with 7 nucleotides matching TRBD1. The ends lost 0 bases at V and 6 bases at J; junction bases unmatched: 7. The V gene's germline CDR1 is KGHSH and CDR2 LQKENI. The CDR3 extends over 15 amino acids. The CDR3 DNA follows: TGTGCCAGCTCACCACCCGACAGGGTTTTGGCTGAAGCTTTCTTT. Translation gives CASSPPDRVLAEAFF. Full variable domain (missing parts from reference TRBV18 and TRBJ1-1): NAGVMQNPRHLVRRRGQEARLRCSPMKGHSHVYWYRQLPEEGLKFMVYLQKENIIDESGMPKERFSAEFPKEGPSILRIQQVVRGDSAAYFCASSPPDRVLAEAFFGQGTRLTVV.

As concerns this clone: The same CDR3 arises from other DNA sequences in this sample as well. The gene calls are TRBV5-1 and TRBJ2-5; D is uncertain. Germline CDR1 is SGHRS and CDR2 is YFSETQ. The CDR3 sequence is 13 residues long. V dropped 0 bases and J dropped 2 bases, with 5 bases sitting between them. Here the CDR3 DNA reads TGCGCCAGCAGCTTGGAAGGGCAAGAGACCCAGTACTTC. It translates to CASSLEGQETQYF.